A single sample is the source of the 15 T cell receptor beta chains below, sequenced in a study of control samples from healthy donors and cancer patients. Sequencing used immunoSEQ multiplex PCR; TCRdb keeps in-frame clones, though not all of them. Of roughly 60,000 clones detected, around 95% appear once; the ten largest clones hold approximately 4.3%. Material: blood. Receptor source: a man younger than 40 in good health.

V is TRBV27 and J is TRBJ1-6; no clear D gene. From germline, CDR1 is MNHEY and CDR2 SMNVEV (reference sequence). V shed 2 bases and J shed 7 bases, with 9 bases lying between them. The CDR3 runs 14 residues. CDR3 protein: CASSLGQPNSPLHF. CDR3 DNA: TGTGCCAGCAGTTTAGGGCAGCCCAATTCACCCCTCCACTTT.

This chain uses TRBV5-8 with TRBJ1-4; 7 bases fit TRBD1. The trim removed 4 bases at V and 5 bases at J, leaving 8 bases unmatched. Germline V gives CDR1 SGHTS, CDR2 YDEGEE. The CDR3 has 15 amino acids. CDR3 sequence reads: CASSVDRDLNEKLFF. In nucleotides, the CDR3 is TGTGCCAGCAGCGTCGACAGGGATCTCAATGAAAAACTGTTTTTT.

This chain joins TRBV6-4 and TRBJ1-1; unclear D gene. CDR3 length equals 13 residues. CDR1 MRHNA and CDR2 SNTAGT come from the germline V gene. V was pared by 6 bases and J by 4 bases, with 12 bases between. The CDR3 reads CASSSGPATEAFF. The CDR3 DNA follows: TGTGCCAGCAGCAGCGGACCGGCCACTGAAGCTTTCTTT.

This clone was counted a single time. V and J are TRBV5-5 and TRBJ1-4, with D perhaps TRBD1 (6 bases). Trimming stripped 4 bases from V and 8 bases from J, with 15 bases between. Germline CDR1 is SGHKS and CDR2 is YYEKEE (reference sequence). This CDR3 spans 14 amino acids. This chain's CDR3 is CASSRGRINEKLFF. The CDR3 DNA sequence: TGTGCCAGCAGCCGGGGGCGCATAAACGAAAAACTGTTTTTT.

V gene TRBV30 combines with J gene TRBJ2-2; D is undetermined. V was shortened by 6 bases and J by 0 bases, with 11 bases between the two germline ends. The CDR3 runs to 14 residues. The germline V gene encodes CDR1 GTSNPN and CDR2 SVGIG (reference sequence). The CDR3 nucleotides read TGTGCCTGCAGCCCCCGCACGAACACCGGGGAGCTGTTTTTT. It specifies CACSPRTNTGELFF. Together with reference TRBV30 and TRBJ2-2, the CDR3 gives the full variable domain: SQTIHQWPATLVQPVGSPLSLECTVEGTSNPNLYWYRQAAGRGLQLLFYSVGIGQISSEVPQNLSASRPQDRQFILSSKKLLLSDSGFYLCACSPRTNTGELFFGEGSRLTVL.

This clone was detected once. V usage is TRBV27 and J usage is TRBJ1-5, with D possibly being TRBD1 (6 bases). The CDR3 runs 17 residues. V was shortened by 5 bases and J by 5 bases, with 22 bases between the two germline ends. Germline CDR1 reads MNHEY; CDR2 reads SMNVEV (reference sequence). CDR3 residues: CASSPQWRGGSHQPQHF. Here the CDR3 DNA reads TGTGCCAGCAGTCCCCAGTGGAGGGGGGGCTCACATCAGCCCCAGCATTTT.

This chain connects TRBV2 to TRBJ1-1; a weak D match, TRBD1 (5 bases). The V gene's germline CDR1 is SNHLY and CDR2 FYNNEI. CDR3 length: 13 residues. With 7 bases removed from V and 1 base from J, the gap between germline ends came to 10 bases. The CDR3 loop reads CASTLDRNTEAFF. Written as DNA, the CDR3 is TGTGCCAGCACCTTAGACAGGAACACTGAAGCTTTCTTT.

The V gene is TRBV6-1, the J gene TRBJ2-2; 15 nucleotides agree with TRBD2. Germline trimming cut 4 bases from V and 7 bases from J; bases unmatched to any gene: 4. CDR3 size: 16 residues. CDR1 is MNHNS and CDR2 is SASEGT in the germline V gene. In DNA form, the CDR3 reads TGTGCCAGCAGTGGGGGACTAGCGGGAGGCAACGGGGAGCTGTTTTTT. It encodes CASSGGLAGGNGELFF.

Details on this clone: This specimen includes other DNA sequences encoding the same CDR3. This chain joins TRBV7-2 and TRBJ2-5, with 7 bases matching TRBD2. CDR1 is SGHTA, CDR2 FQGNSA, per germline. The CDR3 is 18 amino acids. Trimming cost V 1 base and J 5 bases; bases outside gene matches: 16. Here the CDR3 reads CASSLVYNGGGSRETQYF. Here the CDR3 DNA reads TGTGCCAGCAGCTTAGTTTATAATGGGGGGGGGAGTCGGGAGACCCAGTACTTC.

The CDR3 DNA reads as TGTGCCAGCAGCGTAGTGCAGTTTAATTCACCCCTCCACTTT. It translates to CASSVVQFNSPLHF. This chain uses TRBV9 with TRBJ1-6; D gene unclear. Trimming took 0 bases from V and 6 from J, leaving 7 bases between them. Germline V CDR1 and CDR2: SGDLS, YYNGEE. CDR3 length equals 14 residues.

The genes are TRBV19 and TRBJ1-2; 8 bases agree with TRBD1. From germline, CDR1 is LNHDA and CDR2 SQIVND (reference sequence). The CDR3 runs 13 residues. Unmatched junction bases numbered 6, after V lost 5 bases and J lost 7 bases. CDR3 protein: CASSDRGEAGYTF. CDR3 bases: TGTGCCAGTAGTGACAGGGGTGAGGCTGGCTACACCTTC.

The CDR3 DNA reads as TGTGCCAGCAGATCCCCGGGAATAAGCAATGAGCAGTTCTTC. Translation gives CASRSPGISNEQFF. The chain joins TRBV7-9 to TRBJ2-1; D may be TRBD2 (5 bases). This CDR3 spans 14 amino acids. Germline lookup yields CDR1 SEHNR and CDR2 FQNEAQ (reference sequence). The ends were cut back, 6 bases at V and 6 bases at J, with 15 bases in the middle.

Regarding this clone: The same CDR3 can be traced to other DNA sequences in this sample. The DNA for the CDR3 is TGTGCCAGCAGTGAAGCACTGGGGGTACAAGAGACCCAGTACTTC. Translated: CASSEALGVQETQYF. V is TRBV2 and J is TRBJ2-5, with D perhaps given as TRBD1 or TRBD2 (5 bases each). The CDR3 contains 15 residues. Trimming removed 0 bases at V and 2 bases at J, with 10 bases between. Germline CDR1 and CDR2: SNHLY and FYNNEI. Filled out from reference TRBV2 and TRBJ2-5, the complete variable domain reads EPEVTQTPSHQVTQMGQEVILRCVPISNHLYFYWYRQILGQKVEFLVSFYNNEISEKSEIFDDQFSVERPDGSNFTLKIRSTKLEDSAMYFCASSEALGVQETQYFGPGTRLLVL.

The chain carries TRBV9 and TRBJ2-7; D unclear. CDR1 is SGDLS and CDR2 is YYNGEE in the germline V gene. The CDR3 runs to 13 residues. V lost 4 bases, J lost 2 bases, and 10 bases lay in between. In DNA, the CDR3 is TGTGCCAGCAGCCTTCACTATGCCTACGAGCAGTACTTC. As protein: CASSLHYAYEQYF.

The chain is built from TRBV7-9 and TRBJ1-2; TRBD1 matches 7 bases. This CDR3 comprises 18 residues. The germline V gene encodes CDR1 SEHNR and CDR2 FQNEAQ (reference sequence). The V and J ends lost 8 bases and 0 bases, in that order; junction bases with no gene match: 18. In DNA form, the CDR3 reads TGTGCCAGCTACGGGACAGACATATCCACCTTAGCTAACTATGGCTACACCTTC. This sequence encodes CASYGTDISTLANYGYTF.